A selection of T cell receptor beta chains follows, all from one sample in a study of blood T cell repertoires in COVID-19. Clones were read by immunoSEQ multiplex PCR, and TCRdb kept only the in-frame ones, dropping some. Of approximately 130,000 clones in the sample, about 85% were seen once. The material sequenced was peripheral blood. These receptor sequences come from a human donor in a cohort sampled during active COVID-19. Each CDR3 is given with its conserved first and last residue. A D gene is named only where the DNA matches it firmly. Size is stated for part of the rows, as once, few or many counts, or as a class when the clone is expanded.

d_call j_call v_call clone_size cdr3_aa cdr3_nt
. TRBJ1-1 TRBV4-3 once CASSQNPQDGEAFF TGCGCCAGCAGCCAAAATCCACAGGACGGTGAAGCTTTCTTT
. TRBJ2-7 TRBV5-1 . CASSLETGPYEQYF TGCGCCAGCAGCTTGGAAACAGGCCCCTACGAGCAGTACTTC
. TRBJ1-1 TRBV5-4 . CASSFPDTEAFF TGTGCCAGCAGCTTTCCGGACACTGAAGCTTTCTTT
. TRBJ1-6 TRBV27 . CASQTPGANSPLHF TGTGCCAGCCAAACCCCAGGGGCGAATTCACCCCTCCACTTT
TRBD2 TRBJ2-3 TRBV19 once CASSTRTSGADTQYF TGTGCCAGTAGTACCCGGACTAGCGGCGCAGATACGCAGTATTTT
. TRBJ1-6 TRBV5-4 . CASSLFNRNSPLHF TGTGCCAGCAGCTTGTTTAACAGAAATTCACCCCTCCACTTT
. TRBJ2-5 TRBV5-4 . CASSSPMTSGVETQYF TGTGCCAGCAGCTCCCCAATGACCTCGGGGGTGGAGACCCAGTACTTC
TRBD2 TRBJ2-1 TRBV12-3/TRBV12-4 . CASSLPGRVFF TGTGCCAGCAGTTTACCCGGGAGGGTTTTCTTC
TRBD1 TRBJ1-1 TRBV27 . CASSFDRGKAFF TGTGCCAGCAGTTTCGACAGGGGTAAAGCTTTCTTT
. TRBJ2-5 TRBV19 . CASSIGRVETQYF TGTGCCAGTAGTATCGGCAGGGTAGAGACCCAGTACTTC